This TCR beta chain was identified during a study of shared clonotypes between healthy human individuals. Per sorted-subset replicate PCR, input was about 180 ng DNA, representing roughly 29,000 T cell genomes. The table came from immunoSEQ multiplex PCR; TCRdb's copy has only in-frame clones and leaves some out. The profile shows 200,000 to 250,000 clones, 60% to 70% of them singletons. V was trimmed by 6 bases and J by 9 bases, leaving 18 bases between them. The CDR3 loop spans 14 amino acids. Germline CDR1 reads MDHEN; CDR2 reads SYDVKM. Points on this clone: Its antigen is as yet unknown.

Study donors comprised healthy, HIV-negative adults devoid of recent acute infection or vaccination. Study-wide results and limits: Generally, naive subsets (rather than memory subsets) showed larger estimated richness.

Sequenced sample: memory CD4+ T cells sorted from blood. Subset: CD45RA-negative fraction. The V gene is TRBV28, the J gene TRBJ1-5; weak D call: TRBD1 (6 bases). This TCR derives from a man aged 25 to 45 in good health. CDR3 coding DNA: TGTGCCAGCAGAACGGGGGCTCAGTACGGGCCCCAGCATTTT. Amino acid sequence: CASRTGAQYGPQHF.